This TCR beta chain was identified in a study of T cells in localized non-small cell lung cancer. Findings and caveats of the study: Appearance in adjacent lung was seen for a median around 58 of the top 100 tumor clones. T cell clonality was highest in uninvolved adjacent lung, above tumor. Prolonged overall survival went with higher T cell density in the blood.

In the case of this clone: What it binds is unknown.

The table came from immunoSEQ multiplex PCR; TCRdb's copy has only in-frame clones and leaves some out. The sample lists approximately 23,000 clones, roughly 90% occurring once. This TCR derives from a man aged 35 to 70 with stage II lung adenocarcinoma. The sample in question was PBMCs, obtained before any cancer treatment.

CDR3 sequence (DNA): TGTGCCTGGAGTGCCCTACTAGCGGGAGTGGCAGATACGCAGTATTTT. As protein: CAWSALLAGVADTQYF. The V and J genes are TRBV30 and TRBJ2-3; TRBD2 matches at 11 bases. This CDR3 is 16 amino acids long. Germline values: CDR1 GTSNPN, CDR2 SVGIG (reference sequence). The trim removed 1 base at V and 4 bases at J, leaving 7 bases unmatched.